Presented here are 2 T cell receptor beta chains from one specimen sequenced in a study of T cells in Graves' hyperthyroidism and ophthalmopathy. Regions amplified from RNA transcripts were the TCR beta CDR3 regions. During a first-round RT-PCR of the TCR CDR3, the HTBI primer set was used. MiXCR, applied by TCRdb to the multiplex PCR reads, yields one record per CDR3 protein. The sample has nearly 250,000 distinct CDR3 sequences, approximately 25% seen once. Sequenced material: blood. The receptors were gathered from a woman aged 35 to 49 with Graves' ophthalmopathy.

This clonotype was observed at least ten times. The rearrangement links TRBV9 to TRBJ2-7; D unresolved. V was pared by 0 bases and J by 2 bases, with 12 bases between. CDR1 is SGDLS, CDR2 YYNGEE, per germline. The CDR3 totals 15 residues. The CDR3 DNA follows: TGTGCCAGCAGCGTAGGTTTGGCGGATCCCTACGAGCAGTACTTC. Protein: CASSVGLADPYEQYF.

This clonotype was recorded many times. This sequence joins TRBV7-9 and TRBJ2-7; 9 bases are shared with TRBD1. Germline CDR1 reads SEHNR; CDR2 reads FQNEAQ (reference sequence). The ends lost 6 bases at V and 2 bases at J; junction bases unmatched: 5. The CDR3 contains 14 residues. CDR3 amino acids: CASRPGQGTYEQYF. In DNA, the CDR3 is TGTGCCAGCAGACCAGGACAGGGGACCTACGAGCAGTACTTC. Full variable domain (missing parts from reference TRBV7-9 and TRBJ2-7): DTGVSQNPRHKITKRGQNVTFRCDPISEHNRLYWYRQTLGQGPEFLTYFQNEAQLEKSRLLSDRFSAERPKGSFSTLEIQRTEQGDSAMYLCASRPGQGTYEQYFGPGTRLTVT.